A single sample gave rise to the 8 T cell receptor beta chains below, sequenced in a study of blood T cell repertoires in COVID-19. Some clones are missing from TCRdb's copy, which holds only in-frame ones; the method was immunoSEQ multiplex PCR. The repertoire includes hundreds of thousands of clones, approximately 91% of them detected once, and 2% to 2.5% sits in the top ten. Sequenced sample: peripheral blood. The receptors were sampled from a woman in her thirties or forties who had recovered from COVID-19.

The V call is TRBV6-1, the J call TRBJ1-3; D perhaps matches TRBD1 (6 bases). CDR3 length: 15 amino acids. Trimming shortened V by 3 bases and J by 0 bases, and 9 bases separated the two germline ends. Germline V gives CDR1 MNHNS, CDR2 SASEGT. CDR3 in amino acids: CASSEGAYSGNTIYF. As DNA, the CDR3 is TGTGCCAGCAGTGAGGGGGCATACTCTGGAAACACCATATATTTT.

The chain recombines TRBV18 with TRBJ2-3, with TRBD2 matching 7 bases. Germline loops: CDR1 KGHSH, CDR2 LQKENI. This CDR3 is 15 amino acids long. V lost 4 bases and J lost 3; bases outside the gene matches: 7. CDR3 amino acids: CASSLGLKGTDTQYF. The CDR3 DNA reads TGTGCCAGCTCACTGGGACTAAAAGGGACAGATACGCAGTATTTT.

The J gene is TRBJ2-3, the V gene TRBV6-2 or TRBV6-3; no firm D call. CDR1 is MNHEY, CDR2 SVGEGT, per germline. Trimming left V 6 bases short and J 2 bases short, with 15 bases between. The CDR3 covers 15 residues. The CDR3: CASSLQQTVTDTQYF. The CDR3 DNA reads TGTGCCAGCAGCCTACAACAGACCGTCACAGATACGCAGTATTTT.

The V call is TRBV4-3, the J call TRBJ2-2; D is possibly TRBD2 (5 bases). V lost 0 bases, J lost 6 bases, and 14 bases lay in between. This CDR3 contains 16 residues. The germline gives CDR1 LGHNA, CDR2 YSLEER. CDR3: CASSQEWQFGAGELFF. The CDR3 bases are TGCGCCAGCAGCCAAGAATGGCAATTCGGGGCCGGGGAGCTGTTTTTT.

The chain combines TRBV15 with TRBJ1-1; perhaps TRBD1 as D (6 bases). CDR1 is LNHNV, CDR2 YYDKDF, per germline (reference sequence). The CDR3 is 13 residues long. The V end lost 3 bases, the J end lost 4 bases, and 9 bases lay between the germline ends. CDR3: CATSRKGGTEAFF. The DNA for the CDR3 is TGTGCCACCAGCAGGAAAGGGGGCACTGAAGCTTTCTTT.

V is TRBV28 and J is TRBJ1-1; D call uncertain. The germline gives CDR1 MDHEN, CDR2 SYDVKM. Trimming pared 5 bases from V and 11 bases from J, leaving 18 bases between. This CDR3 has 13 amino acids. The CDR3 nucleotides read TGTGCCAGCAGTCCCGGTCCCCCTCTCTGGGCTTTCTTT. Protein product: CASSPGPPLWAFF.

The J gene is TRBJ1-2, the V gene TRBV18, with 7 positions matching TRBD1. V was clipped by 0 bases and J by 0 bases; unmatched bases: 4. The CDR3 totals 16 residues. CDR1 is KGHSH, CDR2 LQKENI, per germline. Written as DNA, the CDR3 is TGTGCCAGCTCACCACCAGGGACAGCTCCTAACTATGGCTACACCTTC. Translated: CASSPPGTAPNYGYTF.

The J gene is TRBJ2-1, the V gene TRBV29-1; tentatively, D is TRBD1 (7 bases). This CDR3 is 12 amino acids long. Germline CDR1 is SQVTM and CDR2 is ANQGSEA. The CDR3 coding sequence is TGCAGGGGACAGTCGGAGGGGAGTGAGCAGTTCTTC. Its translation: CRGQSEGSEQFF.